A selection of T cell receptor beta chains follows, all from one sample in a study of identical twins. Via MiXCR, TCRdb re-called the 5' RACE reads, giving one row per CDR3 protein. The sample has roughly 220,000 distinct CDR3 sequences, under 8.5% seen once. These data also featured in a second study, about T cells expressing NK-cell markers.

Sample: CD8+ T cells sorted from blood. The receptors here all came from a woman between 18 and 29 years old in good health. The CDR3 runs from the conserved cysteine through the conserved F or W. D genes are given only for firm matches. Size is stated for part of the rows, as once, few or many counts, or as a class when the clone is expanded.

v_gene	d_gene	abundance	j_gene	CDR3nt	CDR3aa
TRBV6-5	.	.	TRBJ1-2	TGTGCCAGCAGTTACGGCCTAAACTATGGCTACACCTTC	CASSYGLNYGYTF
TRBV9	.	few	TRBJ2-3	TGTGCCAGCAGCCCCCAACCGGATACGCAGTATTTT	CASSPQPDTQYF
TRBV4-2	.	.	TRBJ2-4	TGTGCCAGCAGCTCACCGGGTAGCCAACAGTACTTC	CASSSPGSQQYF
TRBV3-1	.	.	TRBJ2-1	TGTGCCTGCAGCAAGCAGGTACCGGGGAGGCCTGGTAGTGAGCAGTTCTTC	CACSKQVPGRPGSEQFF
TRBV20-1	.	.	TRBJ2-3	TGCAGTGCTGTCGACGATCTAGGCACAGATACGCAGTATTTT	CSAVDDLGTDTQYF
TRBV9	.	few	TRBJ2-1	TGTGCCAGCAGCGTAGTAGGGGCGCCTAACAATGAGCAGTTCTTC	CASSVVGAPNNEQFF
TRBV5-6	TRBD1	few	TRBJ2-1	TGTGCCAGCAGCCCGGACAGGGACTGGTACAATGAGCAGTTCTTC	CASSPDRDWYNEQFF
TRBV6-5	.	few	TRBJ1-1	TGTGCCAGCAGTTACTCGGAAGGGGGGGACACTGAAGCTTTCTTT	CASSYSEGGDTEAFF
TRBV5-5	.	.	TRBJ2-1	TGTGCCAGCAGCTTTGGCGGGACGGTATCAGAAGAGCAGTTCTTC	CASSFGGTVSEEQFF
TRBV29-1	TRBD2	.	TRBJ2-1	TGCAGCGCTACCGGGGGGGAGGGCTCCTACAATGAGCAGTTCTTC	CSATGGEGSYNEQFF
TRBV12-3/TRBV12-4	TRBD2	many	TRBJ2-3	TGTGCCAGCAGTTCAAAGGGGACTAGCGGGAGTGATACGCAGTATTTT	CASSSKGTSGSDTQYF
TRBV12-3/TRBV12-4	TRBD2	many	TRBJ2-1	TGTGCCAGCAGTTTAACTAGCGGGAGGGGTTCTTACAATGAGCAGTTCTTC	CASSLTSGRGSYNEQFF
TRBV24-1	.	many	TRBJ1-1	TGTGCCACCAGTGAGGAGGATACACTTAACACTGAAGCTTTCTTT	CATSEEDTLNTEAFF
TRBV7-9	.	.	TRBJ1-1	TGTGCCAGCAGCTTATTGAGTATTGGGGGTCCTACTGAAGCTTTCTTT	CASSLLSIGGPTEAFF
TRBV6-6	.	.	TRBJ2-7	TGTGCCAGCAGTCCACTTCCCTACGAGCAGTACTTC	CASSPLPYEQYF
TRBV19	TRBD2	.	TRBJ2-1	TGTGCCAGTAGTATGACTAGCGGGGACTACAATGAGCAGTTCTTC	CASSMTSGDYNEQFF
TRBV9	.	.	TRBJ2-7	TGTGCCAGCAGCGCTGGTCTTACGGGGTCCGAGCAGTACTTC	CASSAGLTGSEQYF
TRBV9	TRBD1	few	TRBJ1-2	TGTGCCAGCAGCGCAGACCTGGGACAGTCGCGCGGCTACACCTTC	CASSADLGQSRGYTF
TRBV5-1	.	few	TRBJ2-7	TGCGCCAGCAGCTTCCTACTAGACGGCGAGCAGTACTTC	CASSFLLDGEQYF
TRBV7-2	.	.	TRBJ2-1	TGTGCCAGCAGCCTGAGGGGGAGGGCCACTTACAATGAGCAGTTCTTC	CASSLRGRATYNEQFF
TRBV5-1	.	few	TRBJ1-1	TGCGCCAGCAGCCACGTCTCGGGGGCTCATGAAGCTTTCTTT	CASSHVSGAHEAFF
TRBV27	.	.	TRBJ2-7	TGTGCCAGCAGTCCATACCGGACGGGGAACGAGCAGTACTTC	CASSPYRTGNEQYF
TRBV11-2	TRBD2	.	TRBJ2-1	TGTGCCAGCACCTTCCTTAGCGGGTACAATGAGCAGTTCTTC	CASTFLSGYNEQFF
TRBV5-1	TRBD1	.	TRBJ2-2	TGCGCCAGCAGCTTGGGCCGGACAGGGGGCGACACCGGGGAGCTGTTTTTT	CASSLGRTGGDTGELFF
TRBV5-1	.	.	TRBJ2-2	TGCGCCAGCAGCGGGGGGTCTAGTGTCGGGGAGCTGTTTTTT	CASSGGSSVGELFF
TRBV3-1	.	many	TRBJ1-2	TGTGCCAGCAGCCCGCTCCGGGGGAACTATGGCTACACCTTC	CASSPLRGNYGYTF